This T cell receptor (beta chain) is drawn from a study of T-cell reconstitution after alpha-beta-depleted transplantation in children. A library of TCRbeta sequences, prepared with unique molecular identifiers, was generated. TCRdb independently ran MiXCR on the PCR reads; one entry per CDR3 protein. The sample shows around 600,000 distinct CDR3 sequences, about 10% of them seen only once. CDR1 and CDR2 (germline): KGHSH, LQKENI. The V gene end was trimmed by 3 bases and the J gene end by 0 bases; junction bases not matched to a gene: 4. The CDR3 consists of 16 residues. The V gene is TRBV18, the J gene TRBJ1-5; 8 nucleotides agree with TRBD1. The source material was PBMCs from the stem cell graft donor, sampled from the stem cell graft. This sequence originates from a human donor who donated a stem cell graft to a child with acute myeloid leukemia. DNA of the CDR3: TGTGCCAGCTCACCTCAGGGGGCCCTTAGCAATCAGCCCCAGCATTTT. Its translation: CASSPQGALSNQPQHF. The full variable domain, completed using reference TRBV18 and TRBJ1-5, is NAGVMQNPRHLVRRRGQEARLRCSPMKGHSHVYWYRQLPEEGLKFMVYLQKENIIDESGMPKERFSAEFPKEGPSILRIQQVVRGDSAAYFCASSPQGALSNQPQHFGDGTRLSIL.